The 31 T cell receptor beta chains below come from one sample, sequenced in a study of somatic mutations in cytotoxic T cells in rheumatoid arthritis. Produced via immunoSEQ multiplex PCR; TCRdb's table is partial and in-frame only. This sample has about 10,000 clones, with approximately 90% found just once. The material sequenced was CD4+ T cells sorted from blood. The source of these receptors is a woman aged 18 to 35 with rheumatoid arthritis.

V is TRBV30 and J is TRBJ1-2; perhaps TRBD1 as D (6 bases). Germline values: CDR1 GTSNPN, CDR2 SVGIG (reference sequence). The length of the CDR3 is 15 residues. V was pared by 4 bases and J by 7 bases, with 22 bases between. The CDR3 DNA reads TGTGCCTGGACAGGGGTCTCGGCACCCACGAGTGGCTACACCTTC. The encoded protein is CAWTGVSAPTSGYTF.

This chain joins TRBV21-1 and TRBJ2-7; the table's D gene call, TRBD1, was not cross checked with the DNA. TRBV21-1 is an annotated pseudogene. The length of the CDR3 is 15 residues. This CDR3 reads CASSTHRGFSYEQYF. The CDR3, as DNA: TGTGCCAGCAGCACCCACAGGGGATTCTCCTACGAGCAGTACTTC.

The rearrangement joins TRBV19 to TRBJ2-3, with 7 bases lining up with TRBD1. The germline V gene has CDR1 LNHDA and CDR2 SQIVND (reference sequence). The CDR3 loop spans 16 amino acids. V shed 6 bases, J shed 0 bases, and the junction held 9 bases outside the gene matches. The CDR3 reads CASRDTGVLSTDTQYF. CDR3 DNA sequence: TGTGCCAGTAGGGATACAGGGGTACTGAGCACAGATACGCAGTATTTT.

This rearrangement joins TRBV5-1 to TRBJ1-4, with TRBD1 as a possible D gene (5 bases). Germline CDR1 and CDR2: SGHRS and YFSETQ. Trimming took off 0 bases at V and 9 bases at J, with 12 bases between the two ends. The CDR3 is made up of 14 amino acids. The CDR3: CASSLVAGPQKLFF. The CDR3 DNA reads TGCGCCAGCAGCTTGGTGGCAGGGCCGCAAAAACTGTTTTTT. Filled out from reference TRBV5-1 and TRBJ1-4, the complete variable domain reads KAGVTQTPRYLIKTRGQQVTLSCSPISGHRSVSWYQQTPGQGLQFLFEYFSETQRNKGNFPGRFSGRQFSNSRSEMNVSTLELGDSALYLCASSLVAGPQKLFFGSGTQLSVL.

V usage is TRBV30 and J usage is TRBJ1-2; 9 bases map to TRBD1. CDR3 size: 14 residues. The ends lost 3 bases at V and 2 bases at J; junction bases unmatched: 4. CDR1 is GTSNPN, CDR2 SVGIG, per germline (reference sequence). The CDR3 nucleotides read TGTGCCTGGAGCCCGGGACAGGGAAACTATGGCTACACCTTC. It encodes CAWSPGQGNYGYTF.

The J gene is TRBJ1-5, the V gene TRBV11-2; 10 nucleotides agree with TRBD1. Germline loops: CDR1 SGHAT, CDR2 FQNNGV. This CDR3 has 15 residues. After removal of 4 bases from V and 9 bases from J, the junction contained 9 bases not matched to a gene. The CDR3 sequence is CASSSGQGFGGPQHF. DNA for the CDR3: TGTGCCAGCAGCTCGGGACAGGGGTTTGGGGGGCCCCAGCATTTT.

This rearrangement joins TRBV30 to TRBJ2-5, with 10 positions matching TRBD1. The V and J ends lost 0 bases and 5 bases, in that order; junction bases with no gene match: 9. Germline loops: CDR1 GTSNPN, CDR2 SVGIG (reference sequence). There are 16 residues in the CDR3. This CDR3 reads CAWSVRTGGLRETQYF. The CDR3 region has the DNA TGTGCCTGGAGTGTGAGGACAGGGGGTCTTAGGGAGACCCAGTACTTC.

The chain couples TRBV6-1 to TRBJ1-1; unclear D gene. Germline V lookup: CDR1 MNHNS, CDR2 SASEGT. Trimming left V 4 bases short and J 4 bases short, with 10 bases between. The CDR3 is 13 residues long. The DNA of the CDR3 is TGTGCCAGCAGTGGAGAGGTGTTCACTGAAGCTTTCTTT. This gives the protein CASSGEVFTEAFF.

Written as DNA, the CDR3 is TGTGCCAGCAGCCTGACACCTAACACTGAAGCTTTCTTT. Protein sequence: CASSLTPNTEAFF. The chain links TRBV6-5 to TRBJ1-1; D call uncertain. CDR1 is MNHEY and CDR2 is SVGAGI in the germline V gene. Trimming cost V 6 bases and J 2 bases, with 10 bases left between them. The CDR3 has 13 residues.

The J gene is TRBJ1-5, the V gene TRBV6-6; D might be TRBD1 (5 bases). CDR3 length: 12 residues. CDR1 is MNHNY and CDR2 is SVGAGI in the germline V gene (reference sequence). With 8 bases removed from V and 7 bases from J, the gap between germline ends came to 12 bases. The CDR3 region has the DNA TGTGCCAGCGGGGCTCTGGGACAGCCCCAGCATTTT. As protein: CASGALGQPQHF.

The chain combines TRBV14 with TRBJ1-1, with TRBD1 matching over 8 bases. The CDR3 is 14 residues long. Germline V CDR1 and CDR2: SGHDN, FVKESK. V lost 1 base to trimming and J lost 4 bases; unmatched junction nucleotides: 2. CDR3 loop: CASSQGTGGTEAFF. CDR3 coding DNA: TGTGCCAGCAGCCAAGGCACAGGGGGCACTGAAGCTTTCTTT.

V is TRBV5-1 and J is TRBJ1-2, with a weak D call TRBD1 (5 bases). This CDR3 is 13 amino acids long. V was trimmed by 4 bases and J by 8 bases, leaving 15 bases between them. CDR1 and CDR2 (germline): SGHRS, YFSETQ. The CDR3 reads CASSLGAQGGYTF. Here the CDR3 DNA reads TGCGCCAGCAGCCTCGGAGCTCAGGGAGGCTACACCTTC.

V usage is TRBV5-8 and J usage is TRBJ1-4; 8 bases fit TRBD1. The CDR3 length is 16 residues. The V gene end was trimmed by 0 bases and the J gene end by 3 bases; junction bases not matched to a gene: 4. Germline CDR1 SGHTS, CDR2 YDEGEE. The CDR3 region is CASSLGGQAANEKLFF. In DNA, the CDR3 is TGTGCCAGCAGCTTGGGGGGACAGGCAGCTAATGAAAAACTGTTTTTT. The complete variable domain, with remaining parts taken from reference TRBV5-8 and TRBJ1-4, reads EAGVTQSPTHLIKTRGQQATLRCSPISGHTSVYWYQQALGLGLQFLLWYDEGEERNRGNFPPRFSGRQFPNYSSELNVNALELEDSALYLCASSLGGQAANEKLFFGSGTQLSVL.

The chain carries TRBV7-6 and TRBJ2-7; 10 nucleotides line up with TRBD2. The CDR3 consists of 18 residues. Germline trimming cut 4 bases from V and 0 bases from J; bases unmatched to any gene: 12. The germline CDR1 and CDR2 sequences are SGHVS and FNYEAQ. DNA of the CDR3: TGTGCCAGCAGCTCTCAACGGGGACTAGCGAAAAGCTCCTACGAGCAGTACTTC. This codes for CASSSQRGLAKSSYEQYF.

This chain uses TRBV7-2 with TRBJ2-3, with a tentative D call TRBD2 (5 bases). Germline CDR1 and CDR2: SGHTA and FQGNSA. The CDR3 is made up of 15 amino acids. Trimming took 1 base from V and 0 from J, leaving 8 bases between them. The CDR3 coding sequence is TGTGCCAGCAGCTTAGTCGGCGGGAGCACAGATACGCAGTATTTT. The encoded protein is CASSLVGGSTDTQYF.

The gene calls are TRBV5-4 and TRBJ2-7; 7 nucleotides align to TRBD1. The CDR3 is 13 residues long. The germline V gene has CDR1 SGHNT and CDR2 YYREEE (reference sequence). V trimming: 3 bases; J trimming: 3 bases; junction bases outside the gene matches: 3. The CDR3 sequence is CASSSDRVYEQYF. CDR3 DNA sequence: TGTGCCAGCAGCTCCGACAGGGTCTACGAGCAGTACTTC.

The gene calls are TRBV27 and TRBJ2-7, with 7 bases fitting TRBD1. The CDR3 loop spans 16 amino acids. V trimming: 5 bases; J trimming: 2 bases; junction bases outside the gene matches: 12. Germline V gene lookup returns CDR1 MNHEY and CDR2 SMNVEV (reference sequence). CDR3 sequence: CASSRTSGTVTYEQYF. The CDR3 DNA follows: TGTGCCAGCAGTAGAACTTCCGGGACAGTAACCTACGAGCAGTACTTC.

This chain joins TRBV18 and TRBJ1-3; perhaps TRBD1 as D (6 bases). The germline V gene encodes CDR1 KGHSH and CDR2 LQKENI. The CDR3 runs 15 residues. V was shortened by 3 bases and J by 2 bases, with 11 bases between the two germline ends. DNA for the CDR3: TGTGCCAGCTCACCTTTGACAGGAGCTGGAAACACCATATATTTT. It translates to CASSPLTGAGNTIYF.

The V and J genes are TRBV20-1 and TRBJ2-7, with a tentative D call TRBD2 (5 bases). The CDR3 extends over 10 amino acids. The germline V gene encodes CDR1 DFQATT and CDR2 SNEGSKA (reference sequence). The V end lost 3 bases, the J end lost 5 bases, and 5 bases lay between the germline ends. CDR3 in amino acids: CSARRDEQYF. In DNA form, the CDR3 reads TGCAGTGCTAGGAGGGACGAGCAGTACTTC.

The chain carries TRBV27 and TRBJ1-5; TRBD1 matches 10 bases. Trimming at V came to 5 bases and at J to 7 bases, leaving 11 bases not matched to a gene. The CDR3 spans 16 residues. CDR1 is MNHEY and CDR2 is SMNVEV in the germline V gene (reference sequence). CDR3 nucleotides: TGTGCCAGCAGTCTCACCGGGACAGGGGATAGACAGCCCCAGCATTTT. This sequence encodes CASSLTGTGDRQPQHF.

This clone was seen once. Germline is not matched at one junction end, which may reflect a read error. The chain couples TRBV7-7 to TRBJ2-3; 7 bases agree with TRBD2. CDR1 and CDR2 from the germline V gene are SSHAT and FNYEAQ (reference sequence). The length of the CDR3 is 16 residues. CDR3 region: CASSLRAPRGADTQYF. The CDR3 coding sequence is TGTGCTAGCAGCTTAAGAGCGCCCCGGGGGGCAGATACGCAGTATTTT.

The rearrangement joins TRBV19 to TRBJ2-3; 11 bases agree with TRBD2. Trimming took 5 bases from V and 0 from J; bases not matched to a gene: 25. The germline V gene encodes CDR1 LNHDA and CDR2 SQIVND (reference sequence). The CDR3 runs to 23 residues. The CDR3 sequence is CASSGSSGRLGSVGHPSTDTQYF. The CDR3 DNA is TGTGCCAGTAGTGGATCTAGCGGGAGGTTAGGGTCCGTGGGTCACCCTAGCACAGATACGCAGTATTTT.

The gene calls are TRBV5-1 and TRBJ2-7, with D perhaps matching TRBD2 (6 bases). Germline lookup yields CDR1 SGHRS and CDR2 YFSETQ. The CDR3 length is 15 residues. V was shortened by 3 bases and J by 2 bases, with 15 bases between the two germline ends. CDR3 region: CASSSSSGSTYEQYF. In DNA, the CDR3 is TGCGCCAGCAGCTCCAGCAGCGGGTCAACCTACGAGCAGTACTTC. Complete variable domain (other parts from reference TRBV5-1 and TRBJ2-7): KAGVTQTPRYLIKTRGQQVTLSCSPISGHRSVSWYQQTPGQGLQFLFEYFSETQRNKGNFPGRFSGRQFSNSRSEMNVSTLELGDSALYLCASSSSSGSTYEQYFGPGTRLTVT.

CDR3 residues: CASSPVRTSKSNEQFF. CDR3 DNA sequence: TGTGCCAGCAGCCCCGTCAGGACTAGCAAGTCGAATGAGCAGTTCTTC. The rearrangement uses TRBV7-3 and TRBJ2-1, with TRBD2 matching over 8 bases. In germline, CDR1 is SGHTA, CDR2 FQGTGA. V was pared by 5 bases and J by 7 bases, with 13 bases of the junction left unmatched. The CDR3 contains 16 residues.

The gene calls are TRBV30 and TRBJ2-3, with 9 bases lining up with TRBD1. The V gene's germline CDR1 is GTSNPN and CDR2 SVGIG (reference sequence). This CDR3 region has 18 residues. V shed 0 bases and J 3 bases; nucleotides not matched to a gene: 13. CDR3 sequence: CAWSVLFGTGKVTDTQYF. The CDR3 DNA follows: TGTGCCTGGAGTGTACTTTTTGGGACAGGGAAAGTAACAGATACGCAGTATTTT.

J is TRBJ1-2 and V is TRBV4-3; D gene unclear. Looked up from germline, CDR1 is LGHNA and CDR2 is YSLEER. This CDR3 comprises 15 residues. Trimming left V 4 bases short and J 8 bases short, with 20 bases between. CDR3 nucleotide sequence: TGCGCCAGCAGCCGTTCAACGGGAGTTGCGACCGGCTACACCTTC. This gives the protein CASSRSTGVATGYTF.

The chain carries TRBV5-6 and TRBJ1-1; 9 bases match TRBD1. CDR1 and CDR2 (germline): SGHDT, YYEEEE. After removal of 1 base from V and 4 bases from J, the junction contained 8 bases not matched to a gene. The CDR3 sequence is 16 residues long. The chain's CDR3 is CASSLRDREVSTEAFF. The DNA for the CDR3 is TGTGCCAGCAGCTTGAGGGACAGGGAAGTAAGCACTGAAGCTTTCTTT.

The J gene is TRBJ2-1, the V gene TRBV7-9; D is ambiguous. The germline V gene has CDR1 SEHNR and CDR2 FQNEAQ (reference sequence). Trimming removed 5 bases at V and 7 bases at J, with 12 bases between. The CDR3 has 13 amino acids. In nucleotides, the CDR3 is TGTGCCAGCAGCCCTCGGTTAAAAAATGAGCAGTTCTTC. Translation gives CASSPRLKNEQFF. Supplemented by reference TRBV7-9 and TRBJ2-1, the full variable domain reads DTGVSQNPRHKITKRGQNVTFRCDPISEHNRLYWYRQTLGQGPEFLTYFQNEAQLEKSRLLSDRFSAERPKGSFSTLEIQRTEQGDSAMYLCASSPRLKNEQFFGPGTRLTVL.

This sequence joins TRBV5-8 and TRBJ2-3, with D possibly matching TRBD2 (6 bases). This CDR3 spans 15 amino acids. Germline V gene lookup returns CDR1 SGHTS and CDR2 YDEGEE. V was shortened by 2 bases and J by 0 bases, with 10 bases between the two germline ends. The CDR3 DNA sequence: TGTGCCAGCAGCTTTAGCGGTACTAGCACAGATACGCAGTATTTT. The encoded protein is CASSFSGTSTDTQYF.

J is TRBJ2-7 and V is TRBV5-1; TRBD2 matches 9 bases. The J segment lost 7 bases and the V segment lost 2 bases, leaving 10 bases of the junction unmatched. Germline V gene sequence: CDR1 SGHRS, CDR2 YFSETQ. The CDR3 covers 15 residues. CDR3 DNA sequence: TGCGCCAGCAGCTTATTGGCGGGAGGGCAGGGGGAGCAGTACTTC. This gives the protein CASSLLAGGQGEQYF.

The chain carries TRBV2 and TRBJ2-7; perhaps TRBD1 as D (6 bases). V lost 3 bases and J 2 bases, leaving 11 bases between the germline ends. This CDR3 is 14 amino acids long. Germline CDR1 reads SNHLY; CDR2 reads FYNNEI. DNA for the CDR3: TGTGCCAGCAGTGACGATAGGACAGCCTACGAGCAGTACTTC. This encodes CASSDDRTAYEQYF.